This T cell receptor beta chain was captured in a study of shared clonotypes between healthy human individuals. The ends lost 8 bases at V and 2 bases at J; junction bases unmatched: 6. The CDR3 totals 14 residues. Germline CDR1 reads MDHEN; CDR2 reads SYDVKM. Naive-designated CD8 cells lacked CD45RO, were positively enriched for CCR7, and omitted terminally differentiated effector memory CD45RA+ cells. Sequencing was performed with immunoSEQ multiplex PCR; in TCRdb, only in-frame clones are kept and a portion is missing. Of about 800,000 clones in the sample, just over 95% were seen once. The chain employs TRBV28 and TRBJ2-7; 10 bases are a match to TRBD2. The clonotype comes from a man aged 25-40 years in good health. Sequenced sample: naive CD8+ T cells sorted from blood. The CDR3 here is CASYGLAEAYEQYF. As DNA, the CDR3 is TGTGCCAGCTACGGACTAGCGGAAGCCTACGAGCAGTACTTC.